The clone carrying this T cell receptor beta chain was picked up one time. CDR1 and CDR2 from the germline V gene are SGHTA and FQGNSA. CDR3 length: 14 amino acids. V lost 2 bases and J lost 3, with 11 bases in between. Specified treatment: 15 to 20 received Ad26.COV2.S at low or high dose, single or two shots; about 5 received placebo; per-sample allocation not given. Sampling occurred on day 63 after the first vaccine or placebo injection. The method was immunoSEQ multiplex PCR; TCRdb's version includes in-frame clones alone and lacks a portion of them. The sample has over 350,000 clones, approximately 86% seen once. The sample originates from a study of Ad26.COV2.S vaccination and SARS-CoV-2 variants. Study-level background: Participant was drawn from the COV1001 Ad26.COV2.S trial arm.

Material: peripheral blood, obtained in a trial of Ad26.COV2.S vaccine versus placebo. This TCR was sampled from a person aged 18 to 65 who received the Ad26.COV2.S COVID-19 vaccine or a placebo. This rearrangement joins TRBV7-2 to TRBJ2-7; D remains unclear. CDR3 in DNA: TGTGCCAGCAGCTTAACCCAAGGGATCTACGAGCAGTACTTC. It translates to CASSLTQGIYEQYF.